This T cell receptor (beta chain) was observed in a study of blood T cell repertoires in COVID-19. Study-level information: PBMCs, B-cell-depleted T cells, or T cells were the source of the cDNA or gDNA that made up the material.

Source study methods: From reference gene primer amplification, estimates of nucleated cell counts were derived. The table came from immunoSEQ multiplex PCR; TCRdb's copy has only in-frame clones and leaves some out. V, J and clone size were drawn from that table, and D and trimming were deduced from the DNA. The sample has about 190,000 clones; approximately 84% are singletons. In germline, CDR1 is LNHDA, CDR2 SQIVND (reference sequence). The germline V and J ends were trimmed by 9 bases and 3 bases, with 20 bases remaining between them. The CDR3 sequence is 15 residues long. This TCR was sampled from a woman of 80 years or more with acute or convalescent COVID-19. The V call is TRBV19, the J call TRBJ1-1; D not certain. The sample comprised peripheral blood. CDR3 DNA: TGTGCCAGCGTACGGGGATTAGTGACGGACACTGAAGCTTTCTTT. This translates into CASVRGLVTDTEAFF. Using reference TRBV19 and TRBJ1-1 for the parts outside the CDR3, the full variable domain is DGGITQSPKYLFRKEGQNVTLSCEQNLNHDAMYWYRQDPGQGLRLIYYSQIVNDFQKGDIAEGYSVSREKKESFPLTVTSAQKNPTAFYLCASVRGLVTDTEAFFGQGTRLTVV.